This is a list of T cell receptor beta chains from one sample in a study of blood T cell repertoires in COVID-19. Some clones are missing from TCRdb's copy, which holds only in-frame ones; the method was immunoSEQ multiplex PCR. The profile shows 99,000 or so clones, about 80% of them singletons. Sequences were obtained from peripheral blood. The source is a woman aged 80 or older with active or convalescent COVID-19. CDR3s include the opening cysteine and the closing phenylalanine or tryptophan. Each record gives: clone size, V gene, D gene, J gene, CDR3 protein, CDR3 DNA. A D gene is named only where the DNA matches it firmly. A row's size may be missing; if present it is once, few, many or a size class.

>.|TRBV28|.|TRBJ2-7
CETGNNYEQYF
TGTGAAACCGGGAACAACTACGAGCAGTACTTC
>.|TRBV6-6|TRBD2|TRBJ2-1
CASTDPGTSGSNEQFF
TGTGCCAGCACCGATCCCGGGACTAGCGGGAGCAATGAGCAGTTCTTC
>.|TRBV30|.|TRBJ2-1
CAWSVRRPMSYNEQFF
TGTGCCTGGAGTGTACGGCGGCCTATGTCCTACAATGAGCAGTTCTTC
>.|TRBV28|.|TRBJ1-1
CASRPDRNTEAFF
TGTGCCAGCAGACCCGACAGGAACACTGAAGCTTTCTTT
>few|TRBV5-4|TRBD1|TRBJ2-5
CASSPGQGALQETQYF
TGTGCCAGCAGTCCCGGACAGGGTGCCCTACAAGAGACCCAGTACTTC
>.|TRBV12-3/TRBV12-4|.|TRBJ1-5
CASSVLNQPQHF
TGTGCCAGCAGCGTCCTTAATCAGCCCCAGCATTTT
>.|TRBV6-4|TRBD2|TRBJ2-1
CASSDSPGLASNEQFF
TGTGCCAGCAGTGACTCTCCCGGACTAGCTTCCAATGAGCAGTTCTTC
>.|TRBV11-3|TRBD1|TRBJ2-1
CASSLKLGQGYNEQFF
TGTGCCAGCAGCTTAAAGCTGGGACAGGGCTACAATGAGCAGTTCTTC
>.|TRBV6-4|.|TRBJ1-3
CASSEGRVGQSSGNTIYF
TGTGCCAGCAGTGAAGGCAGGGTAGGCCAGAGCTCTGGAAACACCATATATTTT
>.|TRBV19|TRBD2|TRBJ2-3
CASSRSGGTSTDTQYF
TGTGCCAGTAGTCGGTCGGGGGGAACGAGCACAGATACGCAGTATTTT
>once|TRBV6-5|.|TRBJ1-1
CASPTGGNTEAFF
TGTGCCAGCCCGACGGGGGGGAACACTGAAGCTTTCTTT
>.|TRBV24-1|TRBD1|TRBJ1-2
CATSDPRTGANYGYTF
TGTGCCACCAGTGACCCACGGACAGGAGCTAACTATGGCTACACCTTC
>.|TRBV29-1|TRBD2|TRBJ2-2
CSVPGGESTGELFF
TGCAGCGTCCCCGGGGGGGAGTCCACCGGGGAGCTGTTTTTT
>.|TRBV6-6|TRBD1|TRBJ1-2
CASSVTGEEGYTF
TGTGCCAGCAGTGTGACAGGGGAAGAAGGCTACACCTTC
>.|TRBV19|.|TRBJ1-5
CASSEGGGLNQPQHF
TGTGCCAGTAGTGAGGGCGGGGGCCTCAATCAGCCCCAGCATTTT
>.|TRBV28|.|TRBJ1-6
CASSARAYNSPLHF
TGTGCCAGCAGCGCGCGGGCCTATAATTCACCCCTCCACTTT
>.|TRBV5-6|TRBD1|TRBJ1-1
CASSLTGQALNTEAFF
TGTGCCAGCAGCTTAACGGGACAGGCTCTGAACACTGAAGCTTTCTTT
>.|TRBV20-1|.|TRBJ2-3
CSASAADTQYF
TGCAGTGCTTCGGCGGCAGATACGCAGTATTTT
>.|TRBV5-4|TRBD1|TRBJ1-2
CASSLVRDRANYGYTF
TGTGCCAGCAGCTTGGTGCGGGACAGGGCAAACTATGGCTACACCTTC
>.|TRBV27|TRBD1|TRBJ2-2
CASRPSRTGFTGELFF
TGTGCCAGCAGGCCGTCCAGGACAGGGTTCACCGGGGAGCTGTTTTTT
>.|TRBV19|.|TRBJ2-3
CASSFGSSYTDTQYF
TGTGCCAGTAGTTTCGGGTCCTCCTACACAGATACGCAGTATTTT
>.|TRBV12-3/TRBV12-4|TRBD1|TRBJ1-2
CASRLDRAGGYTF
TGTGCCAGCAGGCTTGACAGGGCGGGTGGCTACACCTTC
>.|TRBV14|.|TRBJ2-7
CASSEFYEQYF
TGTGCCAGCAGCGAGTTCTACGAGCAGTACTTC
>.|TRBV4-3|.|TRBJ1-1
CASSQDPRREDTEAFF
TGCGCCAGCAGCCAAGATCCGCGGCGGGAGGACACTGAAGCTTTCTTT
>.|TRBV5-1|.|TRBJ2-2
CASSSLSKSGELFF
TGCGCCAGCAGCTCGCTGTCTAAGAGCGGGGAGCTGTTTTTT
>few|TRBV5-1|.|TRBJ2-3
CASSIQSSDTQYF
TGCGCCAGCAGCATACAATCCTCAGATACGCAGTATTTT
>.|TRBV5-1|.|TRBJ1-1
CASSLDTGNTEAFF
TGCGCCAGCAGCTTGGATACAGGGAACACTGAAGCTTTCTTT
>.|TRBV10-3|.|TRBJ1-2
CAIMGQGSYGYTF
TGTGCCATCATGGGGCAAGGAAGCTATGGCTACACCTTC
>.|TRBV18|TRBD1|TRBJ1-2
CASSPGTDANYGYTF
TGTGCCAGCTCACCAGGGACAGACGCTAACTATGGCTACACCTTC
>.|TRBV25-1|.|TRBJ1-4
CASSPAGTEYEKLFF
TGTGCCAGCAGTCCCGCGGGGACGGAATATGAAAAACTGTTTTTT
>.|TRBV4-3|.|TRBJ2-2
CASSLWTENTGELFF
TGCGCCAGCAGCCTGTGGACAGAGAACACCGGGGAGCTGTTTTTT
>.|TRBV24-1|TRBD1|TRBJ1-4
CATSQTGGDEKLFF
TGTGCCACCAGTCAGACAGGGGGGGATGAAAAACTGTTTTTT
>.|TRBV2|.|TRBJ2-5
CASSEQGVQETQYF
TGTGCCAGCAGTGAACAAGGGGTTCAAGAGACCCAGTACTTC
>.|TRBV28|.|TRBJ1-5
CASSSQGLGVSNQPQHF
TGTGCCAGCAGTTCCCAGGGGCTTGGGGTTAGCAATCAGCCCCAGCATTTT
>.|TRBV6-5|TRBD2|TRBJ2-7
CASSRGTSGNDEQYF
TGTGCCAGCAGCCGAGGGACTAGCGGAAATGACGAGCAGTACTTC
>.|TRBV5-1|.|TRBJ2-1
CASSFGRVSYNEQFF
TGCGCCAGCAGCTTCGGCAGGGTCTCCTACAATGAGCAGTTCTTC
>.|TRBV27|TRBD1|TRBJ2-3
CASSFQIRSGGAADTQYF
TGTGCCAGCAGTTTCCAAATAAGATCAGGGGGCGCGGCAGATACGCAGTATTTT
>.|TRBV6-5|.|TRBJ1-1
CASRVQGNTEAFF
TGTGCCAGCAGAGTACAGGGGAACACTGAAGCTTTCTTT
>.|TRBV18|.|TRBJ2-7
CASSPGRDSYEQYF
TGTGCCAGCTCCCCCGGACGGGACTCCTACGAGCAGTACTTC
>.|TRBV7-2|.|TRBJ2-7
CASSLQASYEQYF
TGTGCCAGCAGCTTACAGGCCTCCTACGAGCAGTACTTC
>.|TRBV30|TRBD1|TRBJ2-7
CASKGQAEQYF
TGTGCCTCCAAAGGACAGGCTGAGCAGTACTTC